This TCR beta chain was obtained from a study of T cells after yellow fever vaccination. The V end was cut by 8 bases, the J end by 0 bases, with 11 bases between. The CDR3 has 14 amino acids. Germline V lookup: CDR1 MNHEY, CDR2 SVGEGT. Synthesis of TCR cDNA relied on 5'RACE template switching, which attached a universal primer site and UMIs. MiXCR, run by TCRdb on the 5' RACE reads, gives a single entry per CDR3 protein. The data hold some 560,000 distinct CDR3 sequences, with less than 20% observed a single time. The sample here was PBMCs, taken 5 days after the first yellow fever vaccination. The chain is built from TRBV6-2 or TRBV6-3 and TRBJ1-3; the D is unclear. The clonotype comes from a man aged 18 to 29 who received the YFV17D yellow fever vaccine. CDR3 coding DNA: TGTGCCAGCCGCCCCGCGTTCTCTGGAAACACCATATATTTT. This sequence encodes CASRPAFSGNTIYF.